This T cell receptor (beta chain) was captured by sequencing in a study of OX40 agonist ivuxolimab in advanced cancers. V lost 6 bases and J 4 bases, leaving 18 bases between the germline ends. This CDR3 region has 15 residues. Germline assignment: CDR1 LNHDA and CDR2 SQIVND (reference sequence). The method was immunoSEQ multiplex PCR; TCRdb's version includes in-frame clones alone and lacks a portion of them. The repertoire holds some 41,000 clones, approximately 90% seen once, with roughly 2.4% in the top ten. This sequence originates from an adult with an advanced solid tumor such as melanoma, head and neck, liver or kidney cancer. The chain employs TRBV19 and TRBJ2-5; D may be TRBD1 or TRBD2 (6 bases each). Sequenced here: CD4+ or CD8+ T cells sorted from blood, sampled in a trial of the OX40 agonist ivuxolimab. The CDR3 sequence: CASSEKPGASETQYF. CDR3 bases: TGTGCCAGTAGCGAGAAGCCGGGGGCGTCAGAGACCCAGTACTTC.